The 31 T cell receptor beta chains below were found in one sample sequenced in a study of blood T cell repertoires in COVID-19. Method: immunoSEQ multiplex PCR; TCRdb's copy keeps in-frame clones and lacks some. The top ten clones hold roughly 6.2% of a sample with 190,000 or so clones, about 83% of them seen once. Sequencing was carried out using peripheral blood. Every receptor here comes from a man in his fifties or sixties who had recovered from COVID-19.

The chain recombines TRBV9 with TRBJ2-1, with D perhaps matching TRBD1 (6 bases). With 0 bases removed from V and 9 bases from J, the gap between germline ends came to 16 bases. CDR3 size: 15 residues. Germline V lookup: CDR1 SGDLS, CDR2 YYNGEE. The CDR3 protein is CASSVAQGSSIEQFF. CDR3 in DNA: TGTGCCAGCAGCGTAGCACAGGGTAGTTCGATTGAGCAGTTCTTC.

This chain links TRBV27 with TRBJ2-7; TRBD1 matches 7 bases. The CDR3 spans 13 residues. J gave up 2 bases and V 3 bases, and 1 base lay outside the gene matches. Germline loops: CDR1 MNHEY, CDR2 SMNVEV (reference sequence). CDR3 protein: CASSFGTAYEQYF. CDR3 in DNA: TGTGCCAGCAGTTTTGGGACAGCCTACGAGCAGTACTTC.

This chain uses TRBV20-1 with TRBJ2-1, with D possibly matching TRBD1 (6 bases). Germline CDR1 reads DFQATT; CDR2 reads SNEGSKA (reference sequence). The CDR3 sequence is 15 residues long. V lost 3 bases, J lost 0 bases, and 12 bases lay in between. The CDR3 is CSASSWDISYNEQFF. The CDR3 bases are TGCAGTGCTAGTTCGTGGGACATCTCCTACAATGAGCAGTTCTTC.

CDR3 sequence: CASSPGQIWGAFF. Written as DNA, the CDR3 is TGTGCCAGCAGTCCCGGACAGATTTGGGGAGCTTTCTTT. J is TRBJ1-1 and V is TRBV12-3 or TRBV12-4, with a weak D call TRBD1 (6 bases). The CDR3 length is 13 residues. The ends were cut back, 5 bases at V and 10 bases at J, with 17 bases in the middle.

This clone was detected once. The same CDR3 also results from other DNA sequences found in this sample. This chain links TRBV4-1 with TRBJ1-5; 7 positions agree with TRBD1. The CDR3 is 16 amino acids. V shed 0 bases, J shed 0 bases, and the junction held 2 bases outside the gene matches. Germline V gives CDR1 MGHRA, CDR2 YSYEKL. The CDR3 nucleotides are TGCGCCAGCAGCCAAGAGACAGGGATTAGCAATCAGCCCCAGCATTTT. Translated, it gives CASSQETGISNQPQHF.

The chain joins TRBV27 to TRBJ1-6, with a weak D call TRBD1 (6 bases). Trimming pared 5 bases from V and 10 bases from J, leaving 18 bases between. The germline V gene has CDR1 MNHEY and CDR2 SMNVEV (reference sequence). The CDR3 runs to 15 residues. Here the CDR3 DNA reads TGTGCCAGCAGTCCGAACTCAGGGGACGGATCACCCCTCCACTTT. Translated, it gives CASSPNSGDGSPLHF.

The J gene is TRBJ1-2, the V gene TRBV5-1; 7 bases are shared with TRBD1. Trimming took 0 bases from V and 4 from J; bases not matched to a gene: 6. Germline CDR1 SGHRS, CDR2 YFSETQ. This CDR3 has 15 amino acids. Here the CDR3 DNA reads TGCGCCAGCAGCTTGGAAGGGGGCGCGGGCTATGGCTACACCTTC. Its translation: CASSLEGGAGYGYTF.

V is TRBV5-4 and J is TRBJ2-5; TRBD2 agrees at 12 bases. The CDR3 extends over 16 amino acids. With 4 bases clipped from V and 1 base from J, the junction kept 5 bases outside the gene matches. CDR1 is SGHNT, CDR2 YYREEE, per germline (reference sequence). The CDR3 DNA reads as TGTGCCAGCAGCCTACCACTAGCGGGGGGCCAAGAGACCCAGTACTTC. Its protein is CASSLPLAGGQETQYF.

This clone was found a few times. The rearrangement uses TRBV5-4 and TRBJ2-7, with a tentative D call TRBD2 (5 bases). Deletions cut 5 bases from V and 0 bases from J, with 15 bases between. The CDR3 runs 15 residues. Germline V gives CDR1 SGHNT, CDR2 YYREEE (reference sequence). The CDR3 loop reads CASSSQTGSSYEQYF. CDR3 nucleotides: TGTGCCAGCAGTTCTCAGACGGGGAGCTCCTACGAGCAGTACTTC.

J is TRBJ2-2 and V is TRBV2, with 11 nucleotides matching TRBD2. Germline trimming cut 7 bases from V and 0 bases from J; bases unmatched to any gene: 10. Germline V gene data show CDR1 as SNHLY and CDR2 as FYNNEI. CDR3 length: 18 residues. In DNA form, the CDR3 reads TGTGCCAGCACAGAGGCACTAGCGGGAGCGACGAACACCGGGGAGCTGTTTTTT. Protein: CASTEALAGATNTGELFF.

The sample holds a few counts of this clone. The chain links TRBV2 to TRBJ2-1; perhaps TRBD2 as D (7 bases). CDR1 is SNHLY and CDR2 is FYNNEI in the germline V gene. Trimming stripped 10 bases from V and 10 bases from J, with 23 bases between. The CDR3 runs to 14 residues. In DNA form, the CDR3 reads TGTGCCACCTTGGGGGCGGGGGCGAGGCCGGAGCAGTTCTTC. This translates into CATLGAGARPEQFF.

The gene calls are TRBV24-1 and TRBJ2-2; 8 positions match TRBD1. Germline values: CDR1 KGHDR, CDR2 SFDVKD. Unmatched junction bases numbered 5, after V lost 5 bases and J lost 4 bases. This CDR3 has 15 amino acids. The CDR3 sequence is CATSVGQGFTGELFF. In nucleotides, the CDR3 is TGTGCCACCAGTGTAGGACAGGGCTTCACCGGGGAGCTGTTTTTT.

Here the CDR3 DNA reads TGTGCCAGCAGCGTAACGGGAACAGCGAAAGAGACCCAGTACTTC. Translation gives CASSVTGTAKETQYF. The chain is built from TRBV9 and TRBJ2-5; D is possibly TRBD2 (5 bases). The CDR3 sequence is 15 residues long. V was shortened by 1 base and J by 3 bases, with 13 bases between the two germline ends. Germline loops: CDR1 SGDLS, CDR2 YYNGEE.

The chain joins TRBV30 to TRBJ1-2, with D perhaps TRBD1 (5 bases). Between the trimmed V and J ends, which lost 2 bases and 9 bases, there was a span of 16 bases. The germline V gene encodes CDR1 GTSNPN and CDR2 SVGIG (reference sequence). This CDR3 contains 13 residues. CDR3 DNA: TGTGCCTGGAGTAGAGACCGGGTGGGGCGCTACACCTTC. This encodes CAWSRDRVGRYTF.

The chain combines TRBV28 with TRBJ2-7; 8 nucleotides align to TRBD1. The germline V gene encodes CDR1 MDHEN and CDR2 SYDVKM. V trimming: 10 bases; J trimming: 5 bases; junction bases outside the gene matches: 13. This CDR3 is 14 amino acids long. DNA of the CDR3: TGTGCCACCCAGCGGGCAGGGGGCTCAAACGAGCAGTACTTC. Its translation is CATQRAGGSNEQYF.

This chain joins TRBV2 and TRBJ2-3; D possibly corresponds to TRBD1 (5 bases). The V gene's germline CDR1 is SNHLY and CDR2 FYNNEI. CDR3 length: 14 residues. V shed 3 bases and J shed 4 bases, with 11 bases lying between them. The CDR3 DNA reads TGTGCCAGCAGTGACGGCAGGGCACCAGATACGCAGTATTTT. Its protein is CASSDGRAPDTQYF. Complete variable domain (other parts from reference TRBV2 and TRBJ2-3): EPEVTQTPSHQVTQMGQEVILRCVPISNHLYFYWYRQILGQKVEFLVSFYNNEISEKSEIFDDQFSVERPDGSNFTLKIRSTKLEDSAMYFCASSDGRAPDTQYFGPGTRLTVL.

The chain is built from TRBV24-1 and TRBJ2-2, with a possible D match to TRBD1 (5 bases). Germline CDR1 and CDR2: KGHDR and SFDVKD. The length of the CDR3 is 16 residues. V shed 1 base and J shed 6 bases, with 14 bases lying between them. The CDR3 spells CATSDLRQNRPGELFF. As DNA, the CDR3 is TGTGCCACCAGTGATTTAAGACAGAATCGTCCCGGGGAGCTGTTTTTT.

This clone has more than one count but fewer than ten. This chain uses TRBV18 with TRBJ2-2; TRBD1 matches at 7 bases. J gave up 0 bases and V 0 bases, and 7 bases lay outside the gene matches. Germline CDR1 reads KGHSH; CDR2 reads LQKENI. This CDR3 region has 18 residues. In DNA form, the CDR3 reads TGTGCCAGCTCACCACCGGCAGGGGGATACGCGAACACCGGGGAGCTGTTTTTT. Translation gives CASSPPAGGYANTGELFF.

The chain couples TRBV20-1 to TRBJ1-1; D unresolved. Deletions cut 3 bases from V and 0 bases from J, with 8 bases between. Germline assignment: CDR1 DFQATT and CDR2 SNEGSKA (reference sequence). The CDR3 is 13 amino acids. CDR3 coding DNA: TGCAGTGCTAGTGGTCAGATGAACACTGAAGCTTTCTTT. Protein sequence: CSASGQMNTEAFF.

About this clone: Compared with germline, one end of the junction differs, possibly owing to a read error. The V and J genes are TRBV2 and TRBJ2-1; 9 nucleotides line up with TRBD2. Germline V gene lookup returns CDR1 SNHLY and CDR2 FYNNEI. The CDR3 is made up of 14 amino acids. CDR3 sequence reads: CANSWTSVYNEQFF. In DNA, the CDR3 is TGTGCCAACAGTTGGACTAGCGTCTACAATGAGCAGTTCTTC.

The CDR3 here is CASTLTDGDTEAFF. The CDR3 nucleotides read TGTGCCAGCACCCTGACAGACGGAGACACTGAAGCTTTCTTT. The chain carries TRBV27 and TRBJ1-1, with D maybe TRBD1 (5 bases). V shed 7 bases and J shed 3 bases, with 15 bases lying between them. CDR1 and CDR2 (germline): MNHEY, SMNVEV (reference sequence). The CDR3 loop spans 14 amino acids.

The chain recombines TRBV6-5 with TRBJ1-5; a possible D gene is TRBD1 (5 bases). Germline assignment: CDR1 MNHEY and CDR2 SVGAGI. V lost 5 bases to trimming and J lost 7 bases, with 18 bases between them. The CDR3 length is 15 residues. The DNA for the CDR3 is TGTGCCAGCAGTAAATCGGGGCCGGCGGGACAGCCCCAGCATTTT. Translating it yields CASSKSGPAGQPQHF.

The CDR3 region has the DNA TGTGCCAGCAGTGAAAGGGGTTCCTCTAATGAAAAACTGTTTTTT. Translating gives CASSERGSSNEKLFF. This sequence joins TRBV2 and TRBJ1-4, with D possibly matching TRBD1 (5 bases). The CDR3 extends over 15 amino acids. Germline CDR1 reads SNHLY; CDR2 reads FYNNEI. V was pared by 2 bases and J by 3 bases, with 10 bases between.

The chain joins TRBV7-8 to TRBJ2-7; weak D call: TRBD2 (6 bases). The V end was cut by 1 base, the J end by 7 bases, with 14 bases between. Germline V gives CDR1 SGHVS, CDR2 FQNEAQ. This CDR3 is 14 amino acids long. CDR3 loop: CASSLEPGRYEQYF. For the CDR3, the DNA is TGTGCCAGCAGCTTAGAGCCCGGGAGATATGAGCAGTACTTC. The full variable domain, in which reference TRBV7-8 and TRBJ2-7 provide the parts outside the CDR3, is GAGVSQSPRYKVAKRGQDVALRCDPISGHVSLFWYQQALGQGPEFLTYFQNEAQLDKSGLPSDRFFAERPEGSVSTLKIQRTQQEDSAVYLCASSLEPGRYEQYFGPGTRLTVT.

The chain combines TRBV5-1 with TRBJ2-2, with 7 bases aligning to TRBD2. The ends lost 6 bases at V and 0 bases at J; junction bases unmatched: 5. This CDR3 is built from 15 residues. Germline V CDR1 and CDR2: SGHRS, YFSETQ. As DNA, the CDR3 is TGCGCCAGCAAACTAGCGCCAACGAACACCGGGGAGCTGTTTTTT. Translated: CASKLAPTNTGELFF.

This clone appeared once. This sequence joins TRBV5-8 and TRBJ2-3; 8 bases align to TRBD1. The CDR3 covers 15 residues. The V segment lost 2 bases and the J segment 2 bases; nucleotides outside the gene matches: 4. The germline V gene encodes CDR1 SGHTS and CDR2 YDEGEE. The CDR3, as DNA: TGTGCCAGCAGCTTCGGGCAGGGGGCCACAGATACGCAGTATTTT. The encoded protein is CASSFGQGATDTQYF.

This sequence joins TRBV28 and TRBJ1-3, with 7 nucleotides matching TRBD1. CDR3 length: 16 residues. Germline CDR1 MDHEN, CDR2 SYDVKM. The J segment lost 0 bases and the V segment lost 4 bases, leaving 6 bases of the junction unmatched. The CDR3 DNA reads as TGTGCCAGCAGTTCGGGACAGACACGCTCTGGAAACACCATATATTTT. Its translation is CASSSGQTRSGNTIYF.

This clone appeared once. This chain uses TRBV24-1 with TRBJ2-1, with unresolved D. V was clipped by 4 bases and J by 9 bases, with 15 bases between them. Germline CDR1 and CDR2: KGHDR and SFDVKD. The CDR3 has 14 amino acids. CDR3 in amino acids: CATSDSLLSSEQFF. The CDR3 DNA is TGTGCCACCAGTGACTCCCTGCTATCGAGTGAGCAGTTCTTC.

This chain connects TRBV18 to TRBJ1-6, with 9 positions matching TRBD1. J was trimmed by 9 bases and V by 5 bases; bases with no gene match: 8. The germline gives CDR1 KGHSH, CDR2 LQKENI. CDR3 size: 15 residues. Written as DNA, the CDR3 is TGTGCCAGCTCAGCCAGCCGGGACAGGGTTTCACCCCTCCACTTT. This codes for CASSASRDRVSPLHF.

The chain carries TRBV5-4 and TRBJ1-4, with 11 bases that match TRBD1. The trim removed 3 bases at V and 2 bases at J, leaving 6 bases unmatched. The CDR3 spans 17 residues. The V gene's germline CDR1 is SGHNT and CDR2 YYREEE (reference sequence). The CDR3 DNA reads as TGTGCCAGCAGCTCGGGGGACAGGGGGAATACTAATGAAAAACTGTTTTTT. Its translation is CASSSGDRGNTNEKLFF.

The V gene is TRBV27, the J gene TRBJ1-1; no clear D. Germline loops: CDR1 MNHEY, CDR2 SMNVEV (reference sequence). Trimming took 6 bases from V and 4 from J, leaving 12 bases between them. CDR3 length: 13 residues. In DNA, the CDR3 is TGTGCCAGCAGCGAAGCGGTCGGCACTGAAGCTTTCTTT. Translated, it gives CASSEAVGTEAFF.